The rows below give T cell receptor beta chains drawn from one sample of a study of hypomethylating agent response in myelodysplastic syndrome. Measured with immunoSEQ multiplex PCR; TCRdb has only the in-frame clones, and not every one. Of some 9,300 clones in the sample, 75% to 85% were seen once. The material was bone marrow, obtained before or after starting hypomethylating agent treatment for myelodysplastic syndrome (not recorded which). The receptors here all came from a human donor with myelodysplastic syndrome. CDR3s include the opening cysteine and the closing phenylalanine or tryptophan. The D gene is left open where the match is weak. Not all rows give a size; the values are once, few, many and, for expanded clones, a class.

TGTGCCAGCAGTGATGACTCTGATACGCAGTATTTT CASSDDSDTQYF TRBJ2-3 12 NA NA TRBV25-1
TGTGCCAGCAGTTACTTTAAAAAAAGTACGCAGTATTTT CASSYFKKSTQYF TRBJ2-3 13 NA NA TRBV6-5
TGTGCCACCCGAGAACAGGGGGCCAAAAACATTCAGTACTTC CATREQGAKNIQYF TRBJ2-4 14 NA TRBD1 TRBV19
TGTGCCAGCAGCTCGATCACACAGGGGGGCGCTAATGGGGCCAACGTCCTGACTTTC CASSSITQGGANGANVLTF TRBJ2-6 19 NA TRBD1 TRBV7-9
TGTGCCAGCAGTGAATCGTCTAGCGGGACTTGGGAGACCCAGTACTTC CASSESSSGTWETQYF TRBJ2-5 16 few TRBD2 TRBV2
TGTGCCATCGGAACAGGGGACACTGAAGCTTTCTTT CAIGTGDTEAFF TRBJ1-1 12 NA TRBD1 TRBV10-3
TGTGCCAGCAGCTTTCCTGTGGGGGACTCGGCGAACACTGAAGCTTTCTTT CASSFPVGDSANTEAFF TRBJ1-1 17 NA NA TRBV7-9
TGTGCCAGCTCACCAACGGGCACGAACACTGAAGCTTTCTTT CASSPTGTNTEAFF TRBJ1-1 14 NA NA TRBV18
TGTGCCAGTTCGGTAAATAGGGGCAATCAGCCCCAGCATTTT CASSVNRGNQPQHF TRBJ1-5 14 few NA TRBV2
TGTGCCAGCAGCTTTTCAGGAAACACTGAAGCTTTCTTT CASSFSGNTEAFF TRBJ1-1 13 NA NA TRBV11-3
TGTGCCATCAGTGGGCCCCAGGAGGGCGGTGATACGCAGTATTTT CAISGPQEGGDTQYF TRBJ2-3 15 NA NA TRBV10-3
TGTGCCTGGAGCCGACAGATCAATGAGCAGTTCTTC CAWSRQINEQFF TRBJ2-1 12 NA NA TRBV30
TGTGCCAGCACGGCATACGGCCCTCCCTACGAGCAGTACTTC CASTAYGPPYEQYF TRBJ2-7 14 NA NA TRBV7-2
TGCGCCAGCAAAACATCTAGCGGGGGGTCGACCGGGGAGCTGTTTTTT CASKTSSGGSTGELFF TRBJ2-2 16 NA TRBD2 TRBV5-1
TGCGCCAGCAGTGAGACTAGCGGGGAGGGCGAGCAGTACTTC CASSETSGEGEQYF TRBJ2-7 14 NA TRBD2 TRBV10-2
TGTGCCTGGAGGGACAGGGGAAGCTCCTACGAGCAGTACTTC CAWRDRGSSYEQYF TRBJ2-7 14 NA TRBD1 TRBV30
TGCGCCAGCAGCCCCAAAGCGGACAGACCTTATGGCTACACCTTC CASSPKADRPYGYTF TRBJ1-2 15 NA NA TRBV4-1
TGTGCCAGCAGAGCCCGGGACAGGGGGAACACTGAAGCTTTCTTT CASRARDRGNTEAFF TRBJ1-1 15 NA TRBD1 TRBV6-1
TGTGCCAGCAGCCCCGGGAACTCCTACGAGCAGTACTTC CASSPGNSYEQYF TRBJ2-7 13 NA NA TRBV13
TGTGCCAGCAGGATACTGGGGGGGGCGCGGAACACTGAAGCTTTCTTT CASRILGGARNTEAFF TRBJ1-1 16 NA NA TRBV27
TGTGCCAGCAGCTTAGAGGTCGGGGGAACCTACGAGCAGTACTTC CASSLEVGGTYEQYF TRBJ2-7 15 NA NA TRBV11-2
TGCGCCAGCAGCTCCTCCAAGCTAGGTCCCTACGAGCAGTACTTC CASSSSKLGPYEQYF TRBJ2-7 15 NA NA TRBV5-1
TGTGCCATCAGTGGACCGGGACAGGGGAGGAATGAGCAGTTCTTC CAISGPGQGRNEQFF TRBJ2-1 15 NA TRBD1 TRBV10-3
TGTGCCAGCAGCTCGGGACTAGCGGGACCCGGGGAGCTGTTTTTT CASSSGLAGPGELFF TRBJ2-2 15 NA TRBD2 TRBV5-6
TGTGCCAGCAGCCCCCAGTCGCCCAGCTTTAATGAAAAACTGTTTTTT CASSPQSPSFNEKLFF TRBJ1-4 16 NA NA TRBV7-9
TGCGCCAGCAGCCCCTTCGGACCGGGGGAGGCCCCCTACGAGCAGTACTTC CASSPFGPGEAPYEQYF TRBJ2-7 17 NA NA TRBV5-1
TGTGCCATCGGGCCAGGGGCAAACACTGAAGCTTTCTTT CAIGPGANTEAFF TRBJ1-1 13 NA NA TRBV15
TGTGCCAGCAGGCAAGGGCTTGCCTACGAGCAGTACTTC CASRQGLAYEQYF TRBJ2-7 13 NA NA TRBV28
TGTGCCAGCAGCCATTATAATTCACCCCTCCACTTT CASSHYNSPLHF TRBJ1-6 12 once NA TRBV7-3